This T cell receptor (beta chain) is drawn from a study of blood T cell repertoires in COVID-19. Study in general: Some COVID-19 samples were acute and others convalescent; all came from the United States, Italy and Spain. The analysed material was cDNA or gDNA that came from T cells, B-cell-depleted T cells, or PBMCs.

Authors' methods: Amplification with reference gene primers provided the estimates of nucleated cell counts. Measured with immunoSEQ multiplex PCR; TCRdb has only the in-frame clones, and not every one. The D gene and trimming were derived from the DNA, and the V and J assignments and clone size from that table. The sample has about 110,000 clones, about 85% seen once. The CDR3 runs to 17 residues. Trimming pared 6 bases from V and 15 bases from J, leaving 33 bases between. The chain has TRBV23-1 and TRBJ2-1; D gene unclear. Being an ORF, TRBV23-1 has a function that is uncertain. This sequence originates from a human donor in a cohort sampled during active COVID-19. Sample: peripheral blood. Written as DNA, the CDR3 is TGCGCCAGCAGGATTAGAACCGTCGTTCGTACACAGAAATCTCCGTTCTTC. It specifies CASRIRTVVRTQKSPFF.